This TCR beta chain was found in a study of human CD8 memory T cell subsets. The CDR3 has 17 residues. Germline CDR1 and CDR2: DFQATT and SNEGSKA (reference sequence). Generation of TCR beta libraries used UMI-labeled 5' RACE. TCRdb derives one entry per CDR3 protein from the 5' RACE reads, leaving out DNA. This table lists 10,000 or so distinct CDR3 sequences. V usage is TRBV20-1 and J usage is TRBJ1-6. The TCR comes from a human donor in good health. Specimen: CD8+ stem-like memory T cells (TSCM and TCM) sorted from PBMCs. As to subset: stem-like memory CD8 T cells (TSTEM), CCR7+ PD-1- TIGIT-. The CDR3 here is CSARSTAETSYNSPLHF.